This T cell receptor beta chain was captured in a study of T cell clonality in common variable immunodeficiency. Trimming removed 4 bases at V and 2 bases at J, with 12 bases between. The CDR3 extends over 14 amino acids. Germline assignment: CDR1 SGHTA and CDR2 FQGNSA. CVID meant reduced serum IgG, IgA and/or IgM plus specific antibody deficiency. CVID subjects were neither ill nor on immunomodulatory or immunosuppressive medication at sampling. Study observations and caveats: Common variable immunodeficiency TCR beta sequences reportedly had fewer deletions and N-nucleotide insertions.

Note on this clone: The antigen remains undetermined. The DNA ends 3 residues before the CDR3 does, and the rest of the CDR3 is filled in from the germline J gene. Other DNA sequences within the sample encode an identical CDR3.

Sequencing was performed with immunoSEQ multiplex PCR; in TCRdb, only in-frame clones are kept and a portion is missing. Singletons are absent from the sample, which has about 26,000 clones. This receptor was taken from a human donor with common variable immunodeficiency. V and J are TRBV7-2 and TRBJ2-7; possibly TRBD1 for D (6 bases). The specimen sequenced was peripheral blood mononuclear cells. This CDR3 reads CASSSDSRAYEQYF. CDR3 DNA (partial): TGTGCCAGCAGCTCGGACAGCCGGGCCTACGAG.